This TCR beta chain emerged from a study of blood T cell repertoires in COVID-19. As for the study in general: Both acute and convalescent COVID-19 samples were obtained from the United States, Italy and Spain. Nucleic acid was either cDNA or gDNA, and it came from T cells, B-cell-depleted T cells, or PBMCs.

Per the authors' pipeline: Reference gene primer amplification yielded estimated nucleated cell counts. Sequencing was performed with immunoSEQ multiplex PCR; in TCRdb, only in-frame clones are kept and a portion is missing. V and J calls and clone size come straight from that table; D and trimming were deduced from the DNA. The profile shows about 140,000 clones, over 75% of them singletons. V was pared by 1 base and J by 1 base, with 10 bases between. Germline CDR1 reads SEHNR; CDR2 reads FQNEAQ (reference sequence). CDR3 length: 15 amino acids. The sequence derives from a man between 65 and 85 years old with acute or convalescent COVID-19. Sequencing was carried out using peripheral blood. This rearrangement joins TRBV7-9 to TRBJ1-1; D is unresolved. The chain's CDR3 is CASSLVSGGNTEAFF. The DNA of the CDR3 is TGTGCCAGCAGCTTAGTTTCAGGTGGGAACACTGAAGCTTTCTTT.